This note documents a single T cell receptor (beta chain) sequence. In this sample, this clone turned up a few times. The antigen it recognizes is unknown. No base-level quality is on record; no much larger clone is a single base apart. This sample stems from a study of cytomegalovirus exposure and HLA in healthy donors (dated by TCRdb to about 2017). At the level of the whole study: An earlier analysis of several hundred of the donors reported approximately 260 Gb of sequence data and 90 million to 120 million unique TCR beta sequences obtained from some 200 million T cells. To predict cytomegalovirus infection status, the study brought together high-throughput TCR immunosequencing, statistical association of individual TCRs with disease status, and machine learning. Every repertoire in the discovery cohort had been generated on one and the same sequencing platform. An early release covering roughly 600 HLA-typed donors comprised 250 to 350 gigabases of sequencing data and around 80 million unique TCR sequences. To decide whether each TCR beta V gene segment behaved as functional or pseudogenic, an earlier analysis of some 540 of the donors relied on high-throughput TCR beta sequencing. A later genetic analysis took genome-wide SNP genotypes for about 55% of the 666 donors and used that subset as a discovery cohort. Rather than drawing on any new phenotypic data, the later analysis identified candidate immune exposures from TCR beta sequences and the way those sequences occurred across donors. Among around 400 genotyped donors of the cohort, an average of approximately 200,000 unique TCR beta nucleotide sequences was sequenced per donor, of which roughly 17% were non-productive. Typing coverage varied by locus: about 620-630 donors for A, B, C, DRB1 and DQB1; roughly 560 for DQA1; more than 600 for DPA1; approximately 490 for DPB1. To study patterns of TCR occurrence, a later analysis re-analyzed previously published TCR beta repertoires from 666 donors and added high-resolution HLA genotyping. Alongside the repertoire data, information on donor age, sex, ethnicity and CMV serostatus was compiled. In addition to the first cohort of 650 to 750 subjects, a separate validation cohort of 120 different subjects was used. The study aimed to test whether signatures of past pathogen exposure could be identified by cataloging public T cell receptors. A handful of DR-DQ haplotypes were handled as single units for association and clustering because linkage in the cohort was strong. HLA typing included class I and class II loci at four-digit resolution. Using immunosequencing, the study profiled T cell repertoires from around 680 subjects and related those repertoires to cytomegalovirus serostatus. Of the 300 to 450 genotyped donors, approximately 83% fell in the genetic ancestry cluster associated with self-reported Caucasian donors. Paper-wide results and their limitations: In the study, approximately 150 TCR beta chains were listed as associated with cytomegalovirus. Some IMGT-functional V segments, including TRBV6-2 and TRBV6-3, could not be told apart with the 87-base-pair reads, so those segments were excluded. In both the original and validation cohorts, the classifier was reported to diagnose cytomegalovirus status with high specificity and sensitivity. Compared with the roughly 670-donor mean, donors in an Asian-associated ancestry cluster had fewer N-insertions in productive TCRs, according to a later genetic analysis. A further reported finding was that TCR beta sequences accurately predicted the HLA-A and HLA-B alleles for most subjects in the first cohort. In this cohort, only TCR beta chains were sequenced, and detectable features were limited by the absence of alpha or paired-chain data. Because some donors lacked HLA typing at each locus, the association tests relied only on the typed subset. Three of the identified cytomegalovirus-associated TCR beta chains were confirmed in vitro to be specific for cytomegalovirus antigens. Specific HLA alleles were associated with about 17,000 TCR beta sequences at a false discovery rate of 0.05 in a later analysis. A later genetic analysis associated a missense DCLRE1C variant with V-gene and J-gene trimming of TCR beta chains, and an independent cohort replicated the association. CMV serostatus was the only immune exposure information available for the cohort. In a later analysis, TCR association rates were found to vary across HLA loci, with the most associated TCRs seen for DRB1 alleles and the fewest for HLA-C alleles. A later analysis reported that several top co-occurrence clusters appeared linked to parvovirus B19, influenza, CMV and Epstein-Barr virus. A later analysis found that most CMV-associated TCR beta chains appeared HLA-restricted, with HLA associations seemingly driven largely by CMV exposure. When HLA alleles, especially DR and DQ, strongly co-occurred, TCR associations were difficult to assign to individual alleles. According to the authors, the approach could potentially be generalized to other disease states and immunological phenotypes. Correlated functional status among segregating V segments might be attributable to linkage disequilibrium, but an unknown experimental factor could not be ruled out. A cluster of highly shared sequence variants was judged likely to be a technical artifact of the sequencing pipeline. Presence/absence analyses assumed roughly uniform sequencing depth across donors, an assumption that may not hold. Across donors, most TCR sequences were observed very rarely, whereas some public TCRs were present in many individuals. Because counts were too low, seventeen rarely observed V segments, including chromosome 9 orphons, were left out of the earlier analysis of over 550 of the donors. In a later analysis, HLA-associated TCR beta chains were found to be more clonally expanded and to have lower generation probabilities than equally common non-associated chains. In an earlier analysis of approximately 590 of the donors, most TCR beta V segments appeared in productive rearrangements about 87% or about 30% of the time, broadly matching IMGT annotations.

The cohort comprised more than 550 healthy bone marrow donors. At the time of sampling, every cohort member was nominally healthy, though immune exposures that went unrecorded were likely present. The donor was CMV seropositive and belonged to the group of 250 to 350 seropositive cohort members. A peripheral blood sample was collected from each donor, and TCR beta sequencing was performed on peripheral blood mononuclear cells. The Qiagen DNeasy Blood Extraction Kit was used to extract genomic DNA from the blood cell samples. The germline V gene yields ENHRY for CDR1 and SYGVKD for CDR2. The CDR3 covers 16 residues, taking in both the cysteine and the phenylalanine. The CDR3 DNA has 48 bases and is translated from base 1. For this chain, trimming is 6 bases at the V end and 1 base at the J end, and the number of junction bases without a gene match is 9. The library was generated by the immunoSEQ multiplex PCR assay. The multiplex PCR relied on a mix of 60 forward primers for TCR Vbeta segments and 13 reverse primers for TCR Jbeta segments. Amplification of the CDR3 region of rearranged TCR beta genes was performed with a multiplex PCR assay on genomic DNA. The amplified TCR beta libraries were sequenced on the Illumina HiSeq System as 87-base-pair reads. From the authors' description of their analysis: A later analysis tallied tens of millions of unique TCR beta chains across the 700 or so repertoires, and approximately 11 million of those chains were shared by two or more donors. To remove PCR and sequencing errors, raw reads were error-corrected and collapsed into unique sequences using a nearest-neighbor algorithm that merged closely related sequences. V, D and J gene segments were assigned by aligning CDR3 sequences to IMGT reference sequences. For a sequence to be retained, a match of at least six nucleotides to both a V gene segment and a J gene segment was required. A rearrangement was called productive if the CDR3 had no stop codons and remained in frame with V and J, and every other rearrangement was called non-productive. Following IMGT convention, CDR3 was defined as the stretch from the second conserved V-encoded cysteine to the conserved J-encoded phenylalanine. In an earlier analysis of some 550 of the donors, sequences lacking an unambiguous match to a single V gene segment were excluded. An earlier analysis of under 750 of the donors called V segments functional above 56.7% productive rearrangements and segregating when the between-donor standard deviation exceeded 5%. A statistical classification framework was built to diagnose cytomegalovirus status from the catalog of TCR beta chain sequences. In a later analysis, TCR nucleotide sequences were compared against IMGT/GENE-DB human TR gene sequences so that V and J genes could be assigned. Using the TCRdist pipeline, a later analysis assigned CDR3 sequences along with most-parsimonious VDJ recombination scenarios. A later analysis defined each TCR beta chain by its CDR3 amino acid sequence plus V-gene family, and excluded reads lacking a unique V-gene family. A later analysis removed 550 to 650 highly shared, low-generation-probability nucleotide sequences to deal with suspected cross-contamination and a sequencing artifact. For each public chain, a later analysis derived a clonal expansion index from normalized ranks of inferred template counts within each repertoire. A later analysis computed generation probabilities with a VDJ recombination model fitted to out-of-frame rearrangements, and checked the results against IGoR. In a later analysis, hypergeometric tests were used to score TCR-TCR, TCR-HLA and TCR-CMV co-occurrence, with a repertoire-size bias correction applied to TCR pairs. False discovery rates were estimated in a later analysis by permuting HLA or CMV assignments 20 times. In a later analysis, co-occurring TCRs were grouped with DBSCAN, and TCRdist sequence similarity was added when clustering was performed within HLA-allele-positive subsets. Repertoires with fewer than 30,000 or more than 120,000 public chains were left out of co-occurrence clustering, as were several repertoires with anomalous nucleotide sharing. TCRdb stores this immuneACCESS table with in-frame sequences only. Part of the clones is absent; in the studies checked, under half of the shortfall reflects unresolved V genes, and no reason is known for the rest. D and trimming come from the DNA, and the V and J calls and clone size come from that table. Across this sample there are 95,000 to 150,000 clones, with roughly 15% seen only once. The ten top clones hold roughly 3% of the sample.

The V and J segments used are TRBV10-3 and TRBJ2-5; 9 middle bases align to TRBD2. Material for sequencing was PBMCs. This TCR was recovered from a female donor in good health and CMV-seropositive. The nucleotide sequence reads TGTGCCATCAGGAAGGAGACTAGCGGATTCCAAGAGACCCAGTACTTC. Protein translation: CAIRKETSGFQETQYF.